Given below is one T cell receptor (beta chain) in context. The entry originates in a study of shared T cell receptors in the human thymus. This CDR3 is built from 18 residues. The V gene end was trimmed by 5 bases and the J gene end by 0 bases; junction bases not matched to a gene: 10. The germline gives CDR1 SGHVS, CDR2 FQNEAQ. Sequencing was performed with immunoSEQ multiplex PCR; in TCRdb, only in-frame clones are kept and a portion is missing. This table holds hundreds of thousands of clones, around 85% found once. These records were also assigned to another study, of human thymus T cells. That study reports: Repertoires sampled from thymus and blood appeared biased in V and J gene usage.

This TCR was recovered from a girl under two years old with a congenital heart defect. The chain combines TRBV7-8 with TRBJ1-6; 7 nucleotides line up with TRBD1. Sequencing used thymocytes. The CDR3 nucleotides read TGTGCCAGCAGCGCACGACAGGGCCAGAGCTCCTATAATTCACCCCTCCACTTT. Its protein is CASSARQGQSSYNSPLHF.